This T cell receptor (beta chain) derives from a study of CD8+CD57+ T cells in acquired aplastic anemia. Study-wide context: DNA from sorted CD4+ and CD8+ cells averaged around 3 ug.

Worth noting for this clonotype: Antigen unknown.

Overall study results and limits: Patients and controls turned out to have twenty-nine CD8+ CDR3 sequences in common.

Template material for TCR beta VDJ and CDR3 profiling consisted of genomic DNA. TCRdb ran MiXCR on the reads and lists one entry per CDR3 protein. In the table there are approximately 200,000 distinct CDR3 sequences, 55% to 70% of which are singletons. The specimen was sorted CD4+, CD8+, or CD8+CD57+ T cells (not recorded which) from PBMCs. The clonotype was recovered from a human donor with severe aplastic anemia or a healthy control (not recorded which).

This CDR3 is CASSLLNRGGEQYF. Written as DNA, the CDR3 is TGTGCCAGCAGTCTCCTTAACAGGGGTGGGGAGCAGTACTTC. This chain uses TRBV19 with TRBJ2-7; 7 bases line up with TRBD1. With V trimmed by 9 bases and J by 7 bases, 15 bases remained unmatched. Germline assignment: CDR1 LNHDA and CDR2 SQIVND (reference sequence). The CDR3 has 14 residues.